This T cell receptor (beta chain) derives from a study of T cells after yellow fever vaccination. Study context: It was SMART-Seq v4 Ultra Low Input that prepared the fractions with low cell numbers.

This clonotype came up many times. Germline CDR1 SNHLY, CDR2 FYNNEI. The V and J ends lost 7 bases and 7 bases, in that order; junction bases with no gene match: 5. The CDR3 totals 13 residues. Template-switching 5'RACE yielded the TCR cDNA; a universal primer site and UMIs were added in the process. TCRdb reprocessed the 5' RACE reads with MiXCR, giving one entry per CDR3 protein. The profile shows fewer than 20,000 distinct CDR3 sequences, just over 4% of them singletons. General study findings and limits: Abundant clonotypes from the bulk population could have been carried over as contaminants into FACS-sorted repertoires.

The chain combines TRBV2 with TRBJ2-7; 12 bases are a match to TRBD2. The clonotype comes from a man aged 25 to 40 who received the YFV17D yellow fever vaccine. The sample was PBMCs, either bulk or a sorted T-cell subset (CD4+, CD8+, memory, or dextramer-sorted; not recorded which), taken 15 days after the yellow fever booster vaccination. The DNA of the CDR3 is TGTGCCAGCAAGACTAGCGGGAGTTGGGAGCAGTACTTC. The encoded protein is CASKTSGSWEQYF.